The sequence of this T cell receptor beta chain was determined in a study of shared clonotypes between healthy human individuals. TCRdb keeps only in-frame clones here, not all; method: immunoSEQ multiplex PCR. The sample gives millions of clones, over 85% of which show up once; roughly 0.14% is in the top ten. Per the germline V gene, CDR1 is SNHLY and CDR2 is FYNNEI. This CDR3 has 15 amino acids. V lost 6 bases, J lost 6 bases, and 18 bases lay in between. The chain carries TRBV2 and TRBJ1-5; D might be TRBD1 (6 bases). The sample was naive CD4+ T cells sorted from blood. The subset is: CD45RA+ positively selected. The receptor was derived from a man younger than 30 in good health. The CDR3 loop reads CASRAGAGYGQPQHF. The CDR3 region has the DNA TGTGCCAGCAGGGCAGGGGCAGGGTATGGTCAGCCCCAGCATTTT. The full variable domain, in which reference TRBV2 and TRBJ1-5 provide the parts outside the CDR3, is EPEVTQTPSHQVTQMGQEVILRCVPISNHLYFYWYRQILGQKVEFLVSFYNNEISEKSEIFDDQFSVERPDGSNFTLKIRSTKLEDSAMYFCASRAGAGYGQPQHFGDGTRLSIL.